This TCR beta chain stems from a study of blood T cell repertoires in COVID-19. Study at large: The United States, Italy and Spain provided the acute and convalescent COVID-19 samples. In each case, the material was cDNA or gDNA derived from T cells, B-cell-depleted T cells, or PBMCs.

How the authors handled the data: Quantification of nucleated cells was approximated via reference gene primer amplification. Sequencing used immunoSEQ multiplex PCR; TCRdb keeps in-frame clones, though not all of them. That table gives V, J and clone size, and the DNA gave D and trimming. The data show 140,000 or so clones, with 82% seen just once and less than 5% held by the top ten. Specimen: peripheral blood. This sequence originates from a woman older than 75 with acute or convalescent COVID-19.

Here the CDR3 reads CATSAGPYEQYF. The CDR3 DNA sequence: TGTGCCACCAGTGCAGGGCCTTACGAGCAGTACTTC. The chain is built from TRBV24-1 and TRBJ2-7; possibly TRBD1 for D (5 bases). Germline V gives CDR1 KGHDR, CDR2 SFDVKD. V shed 5 bases and J shed 4 bases, with 8 bases lying between them. The CDR3 spans 12 residues.